This T cell receptor beta chain is drawn from a study of Ad26.COV2.S vaccination and SARS-CoV-2 variants. CDR1 and CDR2 from the germline V gene are SGHNT and YYREEE (reference sequence). The V and J ends lost 4 bases and 6 bases, in that order; junction bases with no gene match: 6. The CDR3 has 13 amino acids. Using immunoSEQ multiplex PCR, the repertoire was profiled, and TCRdb retains in-frame clones only, with some absent. Here the sample spans 300,000 to 350,000 clones, 88% being singletons. Documented treatment: over 15 received Ad26.COV2.S at low or high dose, single or two shots; several received placebo; per-sample allocation not given. Collection of the samples took place on day 63 after the first injection of vaccine or placebo. Whole-study findings and limits: Recipients of vaccine and of placebo showed similar breadth of their non-spike TCR repertoires.

As to this clone: Its antigen is not identified.

This material consisted of peripheral blood, taken in a trial of Ad26.COV2.S vaccine versus placebo. This chain links TRBV5-4 with TRBJ2-7, with 8 bases identical to TRBD2. This sequence was found in a person between 18 and 60 years old who received the Ad26.COV2.S COVID-19 vaccine or a placebo. In DNA form, the CDR3 reads TGTGCCAGCAGCCCGGGAGGGCCGGGCGAGCAGTACTTC. Its translation: CASSPGGPGEQYF.